The rows below give T cell receptor beta chains drawn from one sample of a study of blood T cells in healthy people across ages. Using its own MiXCR run on the 5' RACE reads, TCRdb lists one record per CDR3 protein. The sample consists of about 970,000 distinct CDR3 sequences, roughly 51% of them appearing once. The specimen was blood. Source of these receptors: a woman aged 55-69 years in good health. The CDR3 runs from the conserved cysteine through the conserved F or W. A D gene is named only where the DNA matches it firmly. The size entry is marked missing in some rows and otherwise reads once, few, many or a size class.

clone_size	j_call	d_call	cdr3_length	v_call	cdr3_aa	cdr3_nt
NA	TRBJ2-5	TRBD2	19	TRBV28	CASSLYLGLFEAGRETQYF	TGTGCCAGCAGTTTATACCTAGGGTTATTTGAAGCGGGACGAGAGACCCAGTACTTC
NA	TRBJ1-4	NA	14	TRBV5-5	CASSPAGWSEKLFF	TGTGCCAGCAGCCCGGCCGGATGGTCTGAAAAACTGTTTTTT
NA	TRBJ2-1	NA	12	TRBV12-3/TRBV12-4	CASSFGEGEQFF	TGTGCCAGCAGTTTCGGGGAAGGTGAGCAGTTCTTC
NA	TRBJ2-7	NA	13	TRBV28	CASSLDLMNKQYF	TGTGCCAGCAGTTTAGACTTGATGAACAAGCAGTACTTC
NA	TRBJ2-1	NA	15	TRBV4-3	CASSQGRLVLDEQFF	TGCGCCAGCAGCCAAGGGAGGCTAGTGCTAGATGAGCAGTTCTTC
many	TRBJ2-7	TRBD2	12	TRBV6-6	CATQTSGYEQYF	TGTGCCACCCAAACTAGCGGCTACGAGCAGTACTTC
NA	TRBJ1-1	TRBD1	14	TRBV30	CAWSWGQGFTEAFF	TGTGCCTGGAGTTGGGGACAGGGGTTCACTGAAGCTTTCTTT
few	TRBJ2-7	NA	13	TRBV7-9	CASSHDRGGEQYF	TGTGCCAGCAGCCATGATCGGGGTGGCGAGCAGTACTTC
NA	TRBJ2-5	TRBD1	16	TRBV20-1	CSARSGTGVSRETQYF	TGCAGTGCTAGATCCGGGACAGGGGTTTCCCGGGAGACCCAGTACTTC
once	TRBJ2-1	NA	15	TRBV11-3	CASSLPRASHNEQFF	TGTGCCAGCAGCTTACCTAGGGCCTCCCACAATGAGCAGTTCTTC
few	TRBJ2-3	NA	14	TRBV5-6	CASSSSQPSDTQYF	TGTGCCAGCAGCTCCTCGCAACCTAGCGATACGCAGTATTTT
NA	TRBJ1-2	NA	13	TRBV2	CASSTRGASGYTF	TGTGCCAGCAGTACCCGGGGTGCGTCGGGCTACACCTTC
NA	TRBJ2-4	NA	13	TRBV7-2	CASSPPGKNIQYF	TGTGCCAGCAGCCCACCGGGCAAAAACATTCAGTACTTC
NA	TRBJ2-1	TRBD2	16	TRBV5-1	CASSLWAGGDYNEQFF	TGCGCCAGCAGCTTGTGGGCGGGAGGGGACTACAATGAGCAGTTCTTC
once	TRBJ2-7	NA	16	TRBV4-2	CASSQETGTAAYEQYF	TGTGCCAGCAGCCAAGAAACCGGGACGGCAGCCTACGAGCAGTACTTC
NA	TRBJ1-6	NA	13	TRBV25-1	CASSGGYNSPLHF	TGTGCCAGCAGTGGAGGGTACAATTCACCCCTCCACTTT
once	TRBJ1-1	NA	11	TRBV7-8	CASSLGRSAFF	TGTGCCAGCAGCTTAGGGCGCTCAGCTTTCTTT
few	TRBJ2-7	TRBD2	16	TRBV15	CATSRDGSGVHYEQYF	TGTGCCACCAGCAGAGATGGTAGCGGGGTTCACTACGAGCAGTACTTC
NA	TRBJ2-7	TRBD1	13	TRBV29-1	CSVGQGLTYEQYF	TGCAGCGTCGGACAGGGGTTAACCTACGAGCAGTACTTC
few	TRBJ2-7	NA	13	TRBV28	CASSLWGLNEQYF	TGTGCCAGCAGTTTGTGGGGACTCAACGAGCAGTACTTC
NA	TRBJ2-7	TRBD2	13	TRBV20-1	CSARRAGAYEQYF	TGCAGTGCTAGGAGGGCGGGGGCCTACGAGCAGTACTTC